The 24 T cell receptor beta chains presented below share a single source sample, sequenced in a study of blood T cell repertoires in COVID-19. The protocol was immunoSEQ multiplex PCR, while the TCRdb copy is restricted to in-frame clones and leaves out a portion. Of about 67,000 clones listed, around 85% are singletons. Sequencing input: peripheral blood. These receptors were obtained from a man aged 50 to 60 with active COVID-19.

The chain is built from TRBV5-6 and TRBJ2-1; D remains ambiguous. The CDR3 contains 15 residues. Trimming stripped 8 bases from V and 0 bases from J, with 15 bases between. Per the germline V gene, CDR1 is SGHDT and CDR2 is YYEEEE. DNA for the CDR3: TGTGCCAGTGCCCGCCAAGCGAGCTCCTACAATGAGCAGTTCTTC. This translates into CASARQASSYNEQFF.

This clone was recorded once. The rearrangement links TRBV5-1 to TRBJ2-3, with a possible D match to TRBD2 (6 bases). The CDR3 extends over 15 amino acids. Germline V gives CDR1 SGHRS, CDR2 YFSETQ. Trimming cost V 5 bases and J 1 base, with 14 bases left between them. The CDR3 loop reads CASSSRGEGTDTQYF. The CDR3 nucleotides read TGCGCCAGCAGTTCCCGAGGGGAGGGCACAGATACGCAGTATTTT.

The V gene is TRBV28, the J gene TRBJ2-3, with 10 bases that match TRBD1. CDR1 and CDR2 (germline): MDHEN, SYDVKM. This CDR3 contains 14 residues. V shed 6 bases, J shed 4 bases, and the junction held 4 bases outside the gene matches. CDR3 region: CASRTGGAADTQYF. Written as DNA, the CDR3 is TGTGCCAGCAGGACAGGGGGCGCTGCAGATACGCAGTATTTT.

A few counts support this clone. The chain links TRBV7-8 to TRBJ2-1; D remains ambiguous. The germline V gene has CDR1 SGHVS and CDR2 FQNEAQ. V was trimmed by 3 bases and J by 2 bases, leaving 8 bases between them. This CDR3 is built from 14 residues. CDR3 protein: CASSFRSTYNEQFF. DNA for the CDR3: TGTGCCAGCAGCTTCCGGAGCACCTACAATGAGCAGTTCTTC.

The chain carries TRBV19 and TRBJ2-5; TRBD1 agrees at 12 bases. This CDR3 has 16 amino acids. J lost 5 bases, V lost 3 bases, and 7 bases had no gene match. In germline, CDR1 is LNHDA, CDR2 SQIVND (reference sequence). The CDR3 is CASSIRDRGRLETQYF. For the CDR3, the DNA is TGTGCCAGTAGTATCAGGGACAGGGGGCGTTTGGAGACCCAGTACTTC.

The CDR3 DNA follows: TGTGCCATCTCCGGGGGACTAGCGGCGGGGTTAACAGATACGCAGTATTTT. This sequence encodes CAISGGLAAGLTDTQYF. The rearrangement uses TRBV2 and TRBJ2-3, with TRBD2 matching 11 bases. The CDR3 contains 17 residues. Trimming at V came to 10 bases and at J to 3 bases, leaving 15 bases not matched to a gene. Germline CDR1 is SNHLY and CDR2 is FYNNEI.

The rearrangement links TRBV3-1 (or the pseudogene TRBV3-2) to TRBJ2-5; D perhaps matches TRBD1 (6 bases). V was cut by 1 base and J by 4 bases, with 7 bases left in between. Germline CDR1 reads LGHDT; CDR2 reads YNNKEL (reference sequence). CDR3 size: 13 residues. The CDR3 bases are TGTGCCAGCAGCCAAGTCAGGGGAGAGACCCAGTACTTC. Its protein is CASSQVRGETQYF.

This chain links TRBV7-2 with TRBJ1-5, with D perhaps matching TRBD1 (5 bases). The CDR3 contains 17 residues. Per the germline V gene, CDR1 is SGHTA and CDR2 is FQGNSA. V shed 1 base and J shed 4 bases, with 17 bases lying between them. Written as DNA, the CDR3 is TGTGCCAGCAGCTTAGGGGGTTTGGGGGGGATAAATCAGCCCCAGCATTTT. Translating it yields CASSLGGLGGINQPQHF.

The chain employs TRBV6-5 and TRBJ2-4; D unclear. Germline V gives CDR1 MNHEY, CDR2 SVGAGI. The CDR3 has 15 amino acids. The V end was cut by 8 bases, the J end by 0 bases, with 14 bases between. The CDR3 region is CASSDPRLAKNIQYF. The CDR3 DNA reads as TGTGCCAGCTCTGATCCCCGGTTAGCCAAAAACATTCAGTACTTC.

The chain has TRBV25-1 and TRBJ2-5; the match to TRBD2 covers 15 bases. CDR3 size: 17 residues. The V segment lost 4 bases and the J segment 2 bases; nucleotides outside the gene matches: 5. Germline-derived CDR1 and CDR2 are MGHDK and SYGVNS. The CDR3 is CASSGGLAGGPQETQYF. CDR3 DNA sequence: TGTGCCAGCAGTGGAGGACTAGCGGGAGGGCCTCAAGAGACCCAGTACTTC.

CDR3 amino acids: CASHRQGEYEQYF. The CDR3 nucleotides are TGTGCCAGCCATAGACAGGGCGAGTACGAGCAGTACTTC. V is TRBV12-3 or TRBV12-4 and J is TRBJ2-7, with TRBD1 matching over 7 bases. The CDR3 runs to 13 residues. Unmatched junction bases numbered 8, after V lost 8 bases and J lost 4 bases.

This clone was detected only once. The J gene is TRBJ2-3, the V gene TRBV28; 9 bases fit TRBD2. Germline CDR1 reads MDHEN; CDR2 reads SYDVKM. With 7 bases clipped from V and 2 bases from J, the junction kept 13 bases outside the gene matches. This CDR3 is built from 17 residues. Here the CDR3 reads CASNSPHSGSHTDTQYF. The CDR3 bases are TGTGCCAGCAACTCACCCCATAGCGGGAGCCACACAGATACGCAGTATTTT.

The J gene is TRBJ1-1, the V gene TRBV7-2; D is undetermined. The length of the CDR3 is 16 residues. From germline, CDR1 is SGHTA and CDR2 FQGNSA. Trimming took off 1 base at V and 1 base at J, with 13 bases between the two ends. CDR3 coding DNA: TGTGCCAGCAGCTTAGTGTCAGGCGTTGGGAACACTGAAGCTTTCTTT. It is translated as CASSLVSGVGNTEAFF.

The genes are TRBV27 and TRBJ2-6, with D tentatively TRBD1 (6 bases). Deletions cut 3 bases from V and 0 bases from J, with 15 bases between. This CDR3 region has 18 residues. Germline V CDR1 and CDR2: MNHEY, SMNVEV (reference sequence). The CDR3 loop is CASSFYRVPFSGANVLTF. CDR3 coding DNA: TGTGCCAGCAGTTTTTACAGGGTCCCCTTCTCTGGGGCCAACGTCCTGACTTTC.

This chain uses TRBV7-8 with TRBJ1-5, with a tentative D call TRBD1 (5 bases). This CDR3 is 16 amino acids long. CDR1 and CDR2 (germline): SGHVS, FQNEAQ. V shed 4 bases and J shed 1 base, with 14 bases lying between them. The CDR3: CASSSRDRISNQPQHF. The CDR3 DNA reads TGTGCCAGCAGCTCAAGAGACAGAATCAGCAATCAGCCCCAGCATTTT.

DNA for the CDR3: TGTGCCAGCAGTTTCCCACGACAGGGGGGAGAGCAGTACTTC. This translates into CASSFPRQGGEQYF. The J gene is TRBJ2-7, the V gene TRBV6-5; 9 positions agree with TRBD1. The trim removed 4 bases at V and 7 bases at J, leaving 8 bases unmatched. The CDR3 has 14 amino acids. Germline-derived CDR1 and CDR2 are MNHEY and SVGAGI.

The chain combines TRBV13 with TRBJ2-7, with 7 bases that match TRBD1. CDR3 length equals 13 residues. Germline CDR1 reads PRHDT; CDR2 reads FYEKMQ (reference sequence). With 5 bases clipped from V and 5 bases from J, the junction kept 6 bases outside the gene matches. The CDR3 region is CASSQDREHEQYF. DNA for the CDR3: TGTGCCAGCAGCCAAGACAGGGAACACGAGCAGTACTTC.

The V call is TRBV10-3, the J call TRBJ1-5; D may be TRBD1 (6 bases). The CDR3 sequence is 16 residues long. Trimming took off 6 bases at V and 7 bases at J, with 22 bases between the two ends. Per germline, CDR1 ENHRY and CDR2 SYGVKD. CDR3 residues: CAISDRLGGSGQPQHF. The DNA of the CDR3 is TGTGCCATCAGCGACAGGCTGGGAGGGTCGGGGCAGCCCCAGCATTTT.

The chain has TRBV5-6 and TRBJ2-3, with D uncertain. Germline V gives CDR1 SGHDT, CDR2 YYEEEE. V was shortened by 4 bases and J by 1 base, with 4 bases between the two germline ends. The CDR3 covers 12 residues. Here the CDR3 DNA reads TGTGCCAGCAGCGGCCGCACAGATACGCAGTATTTT. As protein: CASSGRTDTQYF.

The CDR3 region is CASSLPAGFNSPLHF. DNA for the CDR3: TGTGCCAGTAGTCTACCAGCGGGTTTTAATTCACCCCTCCACTTT. The chain is built from TRBV19 and TRBJ1-6; D is uncertain. The CDR3 runs 15 residues. Per germline, CDR1 LNHDA and CDR2 SQIVND (reference sequence). Deletions cut 5 bases from V and 6 bases from J, with 14 bases between.

The rearrangement links TRBV11-2 to TRBJ2-1, with D maybe TRBD2 (6 bases). CDR1 and CDR2 from the germline V gene are SGHAT and FQNNGV. There are 15 residues in the CDR3. V lost 0 bases to trimming and J lost 5 bases, with 11 bases between them. CDR3 nucleotide sequence: TGTGCCAGCAGCTTAGATTGGGCGGGACACAATGAGCAGTTCTTC. Translating gives CASSLDWAGHNEQFF. The complete variable domain, with remaining parts taken from reference TRBV11-2 and TRBJ2-1, reads EAGVAQSPRYKIIEKRQSVAFWCNPISGHATLYWYQQILGQGPKLLIQFQNNGVVDDSQLPKDRFSAERLKGVDSTLKIQPAKLEDSAVYLCASSLDWAGHNEQFFGPGTRLTVL.

This clone was seen once. This chain connects TRBV24-1 to TRBJ1-2; TRBD1 aligns across 9 bases. Germline V lookup: CDR1 KGHDR, CDR2 SFDVKD. The CDR3 has 11 residues. Trimming at V came to 9 bases and at J to 8 bases, leaving 3 bases not matched to a gene. The CDR3 DNA reads TGTGCCACCGGGACAGGGTTGGGCTACACCTTC. Protein sequence: CATGTGLGYTF.

The sample holds many counts of this clone. The CDR3: CASGDRGRLGEKLFF. For the CDR3, the DNA is TGTGCCAGTGGGGACAGGGGTCGCCTTGGTGAAAAACTGTTTTTT. V usage is TRBV19 and J usage is TRBJ1-4; 10 nucleotides agree with TRBD1. With 8 bases clipped from V and 7 bases from J, the junction kept 10 bases outside the gene matches. CDR1 and CDR2 from the germline V gene are LNHDA and SQIVND (reference sequence). The CDR3 runs 15 residues.

The V call is TRBV5-4, the J call TRBJ2-5; 10 bases are shared with TRBD2. The germline V gene encodes CDR1 SGHNT and CDR2 YYREEE (reference sequence). The ends lost 4 bases at V and 4 bases at J; junction bases unmatched: 1. This CDR3 spans 13 amino acids. The CDR3 spells CASSLAGVETQYF. CDR3 bases: TGTGCCAGCAGCCTAGCGGGAGTAGAGACCCAGTACTTC.